Presented here are 31 T cell receptor beta chains from one specimen sequenced in a study of shared clonotypes between healthy human individuals. Sequencing was performed with immunoSEQ multiplex PCR; in TCRdb, only in-frame clones are kept and a portion is missing. The repertoire holds about 1.5 million clones, approximately 98% seen once, with roughly 0.45% in the top ten. The sequencing sample was made of naive CD4+ T cells sorted from blood. Subset defined: CD45RA+ positively selected. Receptor source: a young man in good health.

V gene TRBV28 combines with J gene TRBJ2-2; 7 bases are a match to TRBD2. The J segment lost 5 bases and the V segment lost 2 bases, leaving 5 bases of the junction unmatched. The germline gives CDR1 MDHEN, CDR2 SYDVKM. The CDR3 covers 15 residues. The CDR3 reads CASSLAGVRTGELFF. As DNA, the CDR3 is TGTGCCAGCAGTTTAGCGGGAGTAAGGACCGGGGAGCTGTTTTTT.

The rearrangement links TRBV5-3 to TRBJ1-5, with TRBD1 matching 8 bases. TRBV5-3 is filed as an ORF, its function uncertain. This CDR3 is 16 amino acids long. The V segment lost 0 bases and the J segment 2 bases; nucleotides outside the gene matches: 4. The CDR3 DNA follows: TGTGCCAGAAGCTTGGTCACGGGACAGGGCAATCAGCCCCAGCATTTT. Translation gives CARSLVTGQGNQPQHF.

In nucleotides, the CDR3 is TGTGCCAGCACCCGAGGGACGTTGACCACAGATACGCAGTATTTT. This gives the protein CASTRGTLTTDTQYF. V is TRBV7-9 and J is TRBJ2-3; D possibly uses TRBD1 or TRBD2 (5 bases each). Germline V gives CDR1 SEHNR, CDR2 FQNEAQ (reference sequence). This CDR3 has 15 residues. V lost 7 bases, J lost 2 bases, and 16 bases lay in between.

The V and J genes are TRBV14 and TRBJ2-6, with D unclear. Deletions cut 4 bases from V and 2 bases from J, with 6 bases between. The CDR3 runs 14 residues. CDR1 is SGHDN, CDR2 FVKESK, per germline. The CDR3 protein is CASSPQTGANVLTF. CDR3 bases: TGTGCCAGCAGCCCACAGACTGGGGCCAACGTCCTGACTTTC.

The chain combines TRBV5-6 with TRBJ2-7, with 7 bases fitting TRBD1. This CDR3 contains 15 residues. With V trimmed by 4 bases and J by 1 base, 8 bases remained unmatched. Germline V CDR1 and CDR2: SGHDT, YYEEEE. The DNA for the CDR3 is TGTGCCAGCAGCCCGGAGACAGGGACGTCCTACGAGCAGTACTTC. This gives the protein CASSPETGTSYEQYF.

The chain combines TRBV2 with TRBJ1-2; D gene unclear. V lost 9 bases and J 5 bases, leaving 7 bases between the germline ends. CDR3 length: 10 residues. Germline CDR1 and CDR2: SNHLY and FYNNEI. CDR3 protein: CASAEYGYTF. CDR3 DNA: TGTGCCAGTGCAGAGTATGGCTACACCTTC.

The rearrangement uses TRBV19 and TRBJ2-1; D is tentatively TRBD1 or TRBD2 (5 bases each). CDR1 and CDR2 from the germline V gene are LNHDA and SQIVND (reference sequence). This CDR3 contains 13 residues. Trimming took 4 bases from V and 8 from J, leaving 12 bases between them. The CDR3 is CASSSRGRDEQFF. In DNA, the CDR3 is TGTGCCAGTAGTAGCCGGGGCCGGGATGAGCAGTTCTTC.

The rearrangement links TRBV5-1 to TRBJ1-1, with a possible D match to TRBD1 (6 bases). Germline V gene data show CDR1 as SGHRS and CDR2 as YFSETQ. V lost 0 bases and J 6 bases, leaving 12 bases between the germline ends. This CDR3 has 14 residues. This CDR3 is CASSLELGASEAFF. The CDR3 region has the DNA TGCGCCAGCAGCTTGGAACTGGGGGCTTCTGAAGCTTTCTTT.

This chain joins TRBV30 and TRBJ1-3, with 8 bases fitting TRBD1. With V trimmed by 5 bases and J by 3 bases, 3 bases remained unmatched. The CDR3 runs to 13 residues. Per the germline V gene, CDR1 is GTSNPN and CDR2 is SVGIG (reference sequence). CDR3 residues: CAWGTGRGNTIYF. The CDR3 nucleotides are TGTGCCTGGGGGACAGGTCGTGGAAACACCATATATTTT.

This chain connects TRBV18 to TRBJ2-5; D gene ambiguous. The V gene's germline CDR1 is KGHSH and CDR2 LQKENI. This CDR3 has 13 amino acids. V lost 3 bases and J lost 2, with 7 bases in between. CDR3: CASSPGHQETQYF. The DNA for the CDR3 is TGTGCCAGCTCACCGGGCCATCAAGAGACCCAGTACTTC. The variable domain in full, completed from reference TRBV18 and TRBJ2-5, reads NAGVMQNPRHLVRRRGQEARLRCSPMKGHSHVYWYRQLPEEGLKFMVYLQKENIIDESGMPKERFSAEFPKEGPSILRIQQVVRGDSAAYFCASSPGHQETQYFGPGTRLLVL.

J is TRBJ2-1 and V is TRBV15; possible D gene TRBD1, 6 bases. The CDR3 length is 16 residues. V dropped 5 bases and J dropped 6 bases, with 20 bases sitting between them. Germline V gene sequence: CDR1 LNHNV, CDR2 YYDKDF (reference sequence). The CDR3 reads CATSRRVGTLGNEQFF. The CDR3 nucleotides read TGTGCCACCAGCCGGAGAGTAGGGACACTTGGCAATGAGCAGTTCTTC.

V is TRBV5-4 and J is TRBJ1-2; 7 nucleotides align to TRBD1. CDR1 and CDR2 from the germline V gene are SGHNT and YYREEE (reference sequence). The CDR3 is 16 amino acids. V trimming: 4 bases; J trimming: 4 bases; junction bases outside the gene matches: 13. As DNA, the CDR3 is TGTGCCAGCAGCCCTGTGACAGGGAGGCTAAGCTATGGCTACACCTTC. Its translation: CASSPVTGRLSYGYTF.

As regards this clone: Additional DNA sequences in this sample encode the identical CDR3. V is TRBV5-1 and J is TRBJ2-7; TRBD2 matches 11 bases. The germline V gene encodes CDR1 SGHRS and CDR2 YFSETQ. The CDR3 spans 15 residues. V lost 3 bases, J lost 2 bases, and 4 bases stayed unmatched. CDR3: CASSSGLAVPYEQYF. The CDR3, as DNA: TGCGCCAGCAGCTCGGGACTAGCGGTCCCCTACGAGCAGTACTTC.

The chain combines TRBV28 with TRBJ2-2; 8 bases fit TRBD2. This CDR3 is built from 17 residues. Germline-derived CDR1 and CDR2 are MDHEN and SYDVKM. V lost 5 bases and J lost 0; bases outside the gene matches: 8. CDR3 sequence reads: CASSDPRGGSNTGELFF. DNA for the CDR3: TGTGCCAGCAGTGACCCTCGGGGGGGGTCGAACACCGGGGAGCTGTTTTTT. The whole variable domain, filled in from reference TRBV28 and TRBJ2-2, reads DVKVTQSSRYLVKRTGEKVFLECVQDMDHENMFWYRQDPGLGLRLIYFSYDVKMKEKGDIPEGYSVSREKKERFSLILESASTNQTSMYLCASSDPRGGSNTGELFFGEGSRLTVL.

V is TRBV29-1 and J is TRBJ1-2; D gene ambiguous. The CDR3 runs 14 residues. Trimming took off 4 bases at V and 5 bases at J, with 17 bases between the two ends. Germline V lookup: CDR1 SQVTM, CDR2 ANQGSEA. CDR3 amino acids: CSVATMGRPYGYTF. The CDR3 DNA follows: TGCAGCGTTGCTACGATGGGGAGGCCATATGGCTACACCTTC. Using reference TRBV29-1 and TRBJ1-2 for the parts outside the CDR3, the full variable domain is SAVISQKPSRDICQRGTSLTIQCQVDSQVTMMFWYRQQPGQSLTLIATANQGSEATYESGFVIDKFPISRPNLTFSTLTVSNMSPEDSSIYLCSVATMGRPYGYTFGSGTRLTVV.

The chain employs TRBV6-1 and TRBJ2-7; 8 bases are a match to TRBD1. The CDR3 spans 14 residues. The germline CDR1 and CDR2 sequences are MNHNS and SASEGT. The trim removed 6 bases at V and 1 base at J, leaving 5 bases unmatched. In DNA, the CDR3 is TGTGCCAGCAGCGACAGGGGAACGTCCTACGAGCAGTACTTC. Amino acids: CASSDRGTSYEQYF.

This clone has a single count. The chain is built from TRBV19 and TRBJ2-1, with D uncertain. CDR3 size: 18 residues. Germline CDR1 reads LNHDA; CDR2 reads SQIVND (reference sequence). With 1 base removed from V and 2 bases from J, the gap between germline ends came to 18 bases. CDR3 amino acids: CASSIVIDKKTPYNEQFF. CDR3 coding DNA: TGTGCCAGTAGTATAGTAATTGACAAAAAAACCCCCTACAATGAGCAGTTCTTC.

Comment on this clone: An end of the junction does not agree with germline; a read error may underlie this. The V and J genes are TRBV6-1 and TRBJ2-1; 7 nucleotides match TRBD1. The germline CDR1 and CDR2 sequences are MNHNS and SASEGT. CDR3 size: 14 residues. CDR3 DNA sequence: TGTGCGAGCAATTTGAGGGGGCAGGTTTATGAGCAGTTCTTC. It translates to CASNLRGQVYEQFF.

The chain employs TRBV19 and TRBJ2-7, with D perhaps TRBD2 (6 bases). Deletions cut 1 base from V and 2 bases from J, with 12 bases between. Germline loops: CDR1 LNHDA, CDR2 SQIVND (reference sequence). The CDR3 consists of 15 residues. This chain's CDR3 is CASSIGGSGTYEQYF. The CDR3 nucleotides are TGTGCCAGTAGTATAGGCGGTAGCGGAACCTACGAGCAGTACTTC.

The chain recombines TRBV9 with TRBJ1-2; D unresolved. Germline-derived CDR1 and CDR2 are SGDLS and YYNGEE. Trimming took off 0 bases at V and 4 bases at J, with 16 bases between the two ends. This CDR3 is 16 amino acids long. The CDR3 DNA reads as TGTGCCAGCAGCGTAGCTTCCAGGAGTTTTAGCTATGGCTACACCTTC. Its translation: CASSVASRSFSYGYTF.

This chain connects TRBV27 to TRBJ1-2; TRBD1 might be the D (6 bases). This CDR3 region has 15 residues. Germline V gene lookup returns CDR1 MNHEY and CDR2 SMNVEV (reference sequence). Trimming took off 1 base at V and 6 bases at J, with 15 bases between the two ends. As DNA, the CDR3 is TGTGCCAGCAGTTTATATCTTGTGGCAGGGGATGGCTACACCTTC. It is translated as CASSLYLVAGDGYTF.

The chain combines TRBV7-2 with TRBJ1-4; TRBD1 aligns across 7 bases. V lost 2 bases and J lost 8; bases outside the gene matches: 11. This CDR3 has 16 residues. Germline CDR1 reads SGHTA; CDR2 reads FQGNSA. The chain's CDR3 is CASSLISGQTYEKLFF. CDR3 in DNA: TGTGCCAGCAGCTTAATTTCGGGACAGACATACGAAAAACTGTTTTTT.

The chain is built from TRBV6-1 and TRBJ1-5, with D perhaps TRBD1 (5 bases). Trimming cost V 9 bases and J 5 bases, with 14 bases left between them. Germline V gene sequence: CDR1 MNHNS, CDR2 SASEGT. The CDR3 length is 13 residues. The chain's CDR3 is CASDFGTYQPQHF. CDR3 nucleotide sequence: TGTGCCAGTGACTTCGGGACCTATCAGCCCCAGCATTTT.

The CDR3 region is CASSDQGVGYGYTF. The CDR3 DNA reads as TGTGCCAGCAGCGACCAGGGGGTTGGCTATGGCTACACCTTC. This chain uses TRBV9 with TRBJ1-2; TRBD1 matches at 7 bases. The CDR3 is made up of 14 amino acids. Germline values: CDR1 SGDLS, CDR2 YYNGEE. The ends lost 3 bases at V and 4 bases at J; junction bases unmatched: 6.

The rearrangement joins TRBV11-2 to TRBJ1-1; D gene unclear. This CDR3 is built from 13 residues. Germline CDR1 reads SGHAT; CDR2 reads FQNNGV. Trimming took off 3 bases at V and 3 bases at J, with 8 bases between the two ends. The CDR3 sequence is CASSFLPDTEAFF. Written as DNA, the CDR3 is TGTGCCAGCAGCTTTTTACCGGACACTGAAGCTTTCTTT.

The chain combines TRBV27 with TRBJ2-1; D not resolved. Trimming left V 3 bases short and J 4 bases short, with 13 bases between. The CDR3 has 15 residues. Germline V gene sequence: CDR1 MNHEY, CDR2 SMNVEV (reference sequence). The chain's CDR3 is CASSFDRRSYNEQFF. DNA of the CDR3: TGTGCCAGCAGTTTCGACCGGAGATCTTACAATGAGCAGTTCTTC.

The chain links TRBV9 to TRBJ2-7, with TRBD2 matching 16 bases. Germline V gene lookup returns CDR1 SGDLS and CDR2 YYNGEE. V shed 4 bases and J 5 bases; nucleotides not matched to a gene: 6. The CDR3 has 16 residues. CDR3 residues: CASSTGTSGRADEQYF. CDR3 nucleotides: TGTGCCAGCAGCACCGGGACTAGCGGGAGGGCCGACGAGCAGTACTTC.

Comment on this clone: Other DNA sequences in this sample translate to the same CDR3. The rearrangement links TRBV9 to TRBJ1-1; D uncertain. This CDR3 comprises 14 residues. Germline CDR1 reads SGDLS; CDR2 reads YYNGEE. Trimming took off 1 base at V and 0 bases at J, with 7 bases between the two ends. This CDR3 reads CASSVLGMNTEAFF. The CDR3 DNA reads as TGTGCCAGCAGCGTACTGGGTATGAACACTGAAGCTTTCTTT.

With respect to this clone: Other DNA sequences in this sample translate to the same CDR3. The chain links TRBV20-1 to TRBJ2-7; D call uncertain. V lost 1 base and J lost 6, with 7 bases in between. This CDR3 contains 11 residues. Germline V gene sequence: CDR1 DFQATT, CDR2 SNEGSKA (reference sequence). The CDR3 spells CSARGLGEQYF. CDR3 sequence (DNA): TGCAGTGCTAGAGGATTGGGCGAGCAGTACTTC.

This rearrangement joins TRBV27 to TRBJ2-1; 8 nucleotides match TRBD2. Per the germline V gene, CDR1 is MNHEY and CDR2 is SMNVEV (reference sequence). With V trimmed by 5 bases and J by 12 bases, 21 bases remained unmatched. The CDR3 has 17 amino acids. CDR3 sequence reads: CASSGLALAGGGMRQFF. CDR3 in DNA: TGTGCCAGCAGTGGCCTCGCTTTGGCGGGAGGAGGTATGCGGCAGTTCTTC.

For this clone: At one of its ends the junction is not consistent with the germline gene, which may arise from a read error. The rearrangement links TRBV27 to TRBJ1-4; D call uncertain. The CDR3 has 15 residues. CDR1 is MNHEY, CDR2 SMNVEV, per germline (reference sequence). CDR3 protein: CADQQFMIKEVTRNF. The DNA for the CDR3 is TGTGCTGACCAGCAGTTTATGATAAAAGAGGTGACCCGGAATTTT.